This T cell receptor (beta chain) was recovered during a study of blood T cell repertoires in COVID-19. About the research overall: Sites in the United States, Italy and Spain provided acute and convalescent COVID-19 samples. T cells, B-cell-depleted T cells, or PBMCs provided the cDNA or gDNA that served as material.

Per the authors' pipeline: Reference gene primer amplification gave nucleated cell count estimates. Using immunoSEQ multiplex PCR, the repertoire was profiled, and TCRdb retains in-frame clones only, with some absent. D and trimming were read from the DNA, whereas the V and J calls and clone size are those reported in that table. The table lists about 220,000 clones, around 86% of them singletons, with roughly 3% in the top ten. CDR3 length: 14 residues. The ends lost 5 bases at V and 5 bases at J; junction bases unmatched: 4. Germline values: CDR1 MNHEY, CDR2 SVGAGI. The chain has TRBV6-5 and TRBJ1-1; 11 bases fit TRBD1. The TCR sequence derives from a woman in her twenties or thirties who had recovered from COVID-19. Sequencing was carried out using peripheral blood. CDR3 DNA: TGTGCCAGCAGTCTTCGGGACAGGGGGACTGAAGCTTTCTTT. This sequence encodes CASSLRDRGTEAFF.